These 27 T cell receptor beta chains were all obtained from the same sample, sequenced in a study of PD-1 blockade in classical Hodgkin lymphoma. Relapse was seen in all patients after autologous stem cell transplantation, and brentuximab vedotin exposure was variable. Sequencing was performed with immunoSEQ multiplex PCR; in TCRdb, only in-frame clones are kept and a portion is missing. The sample consists of some 62,000 clones, approximately 88% of them appearing once. Sequenced here: peripheral blood mononuclear cells (PBMCs), sampled at baseline. The receptors originated from a human donor with classical Hodgkin lymphoma.

The chain joins TRBV6-4 to TRBJ2-3; D uncertain. Trimming took 0 bases from V and 2 from J, leaving 6 bases between them. CDR3 length: 14 residues. Germline CDR1 reads MRHNA; CDR2 reads SNTAGT. The CDR3 sequence: CASSDSLSTDTQYF. CDR3 nucleotides: TGTGCCAGCAGTGACTCACTTTCCACAGATACGCAGTATTTT.

The gene calls are TRBV28 and TRBJ1-6; weak D call: TRBD1 (6 bases). The CDR3 consists of 17 residues. Trimming removed 7 bases at V and 8 bases at J, with 24 bases between. Germline V gives CDR1 MDHEN, CDR2 SYDVKM. The CDR3 spells CASNPGGHRSSDSPLHF. As DNA, the CDR3 is TGTGCCAGCAACCCCGGGGGCCATCGTTCATCTGATTCACCCCTCCACTTT.

V and J are TRBV7-2 and TRBJ2-7, with 7 bases aligning to TRBD1. Losses at the gene ends were 4 bases for V and 1 base for J; bases not matched to a gene: 4. CDR3 length: 14 residues. Per the germline V gene, CDR1 is SGHTA and CDR2 is FQGNSA. As DNA, the CDR3 is TGTGCCAGCAGCTGGGGGACAGAATCCTACGAGCAGTACTTC. Protein sequence: CASSWGTESYEQYF. Together with reference TRBV7-2 and TRBJ2-7, the CDR3 gives the full variable domain: GAGVSQSPSNKVTEKGKDVELRCDPISGHTALYWYRQSLGQGLEFLIYFQGNSAPDKSGLPSDRFSAERTGGSVSTLTIQRTQQEDSAVYLCASSWGTESYEQYFGPGTRLTVT.

This chain uses TRBV6-6 with TRBJ1-2; 9 bases agree with TRBD1. The germline V gene encodes CDR1 MNHNY and CDR2 SVGAGI (reference sequence). The V gene end was trimmed by 5 bases and the J gene end by 4 bases; junction bases not matched to a gene: 8. The CDR3 has 15 amino acids. The CDR3 sequence: CASSPTGGGTYGYTF. The CDR3 DNA is TGTGCCAGCAGTCCCACAGGGGGCGGGACCTATGGCTACACCTTC.

This chain uses TRBV5-1 with TRBJ1-3; perhaps TRBD1 as D (5 bases). The V gene lost 4 bases and the J gene lost 8 bases, with 13 bases spanning the gap. The V gene's germline CDR1 is SGHRS and CDR2 YFSETQ. The CDR3 covers 13 residues. This CDR3 is CASSPAVGDTIYF. CDR3 nucleotides: TGCGCCAGCAGCCCGGCTGTGGGGGACACCATATATTTT.

The chain employs TRBV7-2 and TRBJ2-3; D is undetermined. Germline V gives CDR1 SGHTA, CDR2 FQGNSA. V was cut by 5 bases and J by 1 base, with 10 bases left in between. The CDR3 covers 14 residues. The CDR3 DNA reads as TGTGCCAGCAGCCCCCTTAGGGGCACAGATACGCAGTATTTT. Its protein product is CASSPLRGTDTQYF.

This chain joins TRBV7-2 and TRBJ1-3; D gene uncertain. The V end lost 7 bases, the J end lost 4 bases, and 2 bases lay between the germline ends. The CDR3 covers 10 residues. Germline lookup yields CDR1 SGHTA and CDR2 FQGNSA. CDR3 coding DNA: TGTGCCAGCAAGGGAAACACCATATATTTT. Translation: CASKGNTIYF.

The rearrangement uses TRBV28 and TRBJ1-1; D gene unclear. Looked up from germline, CDR1 is MDHEN and CDR2 is SYDVKM. The CDR3 has 14 amino acids. V gave up 3 bases and J gave up 4 bases, with 12 bases separating them. In nucleotides, the CDR3 is TGTGCCAGCAGTTTCCTACCGGAGGGCACTGAAGCTTTCTTT. Translation: CASSFLPEGTEAFF.

As regards this clone: A junction boundary mismatches the germline segment, possibly from a read error. The chain employs TRBV7-2 and TRBJ1-6, with a weak D call TRBD1 (5 bases). Looked up from germline, CDR1 is SGHTA and CDR2 is FQGNSA. CDR3 size: 15 residues. CDR3 coding DNA: TGTGCCAGCAGCATAGCCCGGGGACCGAATTCACCCCTCCACTTT. Residues: CASSIARGPNSPLHF. The entire variable domain, with the rest obtained from reference TRBV7-2 and TRBJ1-6, is as follows: GAGVSQSPSNKVTEKGKDVELRCDPISGHTALYWYRQSLGQGLEFLIYFQGNSAPDKSGLPSDRFSAERTGGSVSTLTIQRTQQEDSAVYLCASSIARGPNSPLHFGNGTRLTVT.

This CDR3 is CASRHGQGAREQYF. For the CDR3, the DNA is TGTGCAAGTCGCCACGGACAGGGGGCGAGGGAGCAGTACTTC. The chain combines TRBV12-2 with TRBJ2-7; the table's D call TRBD1 went unverified against the DNA. TRBV12-2 is a pseudogene segment. CDR3 length: 14 amino acids.

The chain joins TRBV19 to TRBJ1-5; D remains unclear. The CDR3 has 12 amino acids. The germline gives CDR1 LNHDA, CDR2 SQIVND (reference sequence). V was cut by 5 bases and J by 7 bases, with 9 bases left in between. The CDR3 DNA sequence: TGTGCCAGTAGTTGGGGAAGACAGCCCCAGCATTTT. This codes for CASSWGRQPQHF.

This clone was counted a few times. This chain uses TRBV2 with TRBJ1-5; 8 bases fit TRBD1. The CDR3 consists of 14 residues. Germline CDR1 is SNHLY and CDR2 is FYNNEI. With 4 bases clipped from V and 7 bases from J, the junction kept 6 bases outside the gene matches. This CDR3 reads CASSVQGDGQPQHF. In nucleotides, the CDR3 is TGTGCCAGCAGTGTACAGGGGGACGGGCAGCCCCAGCATTTT. Variable domain in full (rest from reference TRBV2 and TRBJ1-5): EPEVTQTPSHQVTQMGQEVILRCVPISNHLYFYWYRQILGQKVEFLVSFYNNEISEKSEIFDDQFSVERPDGSNFTLKIRSTKLEDSAMYFCASSVQGDGQPQHFGDGTRLSIL.

The J gene is TRBJ2-6, the V gene TRBV5-1; either TRBD1 or TRBD2 may supply D (6 bases each). The germline V gene encodes CDR1 SGHRS and CDR2 YFSETQ. Trimming took off 0 bases at V and 4 bases at J, with 11 bases between the two ends. CDR3 length: 16 amino acids. This chain's CDR3 is CASSLVGGQGANVLTF. CDR3 nucleotide sequence: TGCGCCAGCAGCTTGGTTGGGGGGCAAGGGGCCAACGTCCTGACTTTC. The full variable domain, completed using reference TRBV5-1 and TRBJ2-6, is KAGVTQTPRYLIKTRGQQVTLSCSPISGHRSVSWYQQTPGQGLQFLFEYFSETQRNKGNFPGRFSGRQFSNSRSEMNVSTLELGDSALYLCASSLVGGQGANVLTFGAGSRLTVL.

The chain is built from TRBV2 and TRBJ1-4; 8 bases fit TRBD1. Germline V gene data show CDR1 as SNHLY and CDR2 as FYNNEI. The CDR3 is 17 residues long. The trim removed 3 bases at V and 3 bases at J, leaving 9 bases unmatched. CDR3 sequence: CASSDPQGVTPNEKLFF. In nucleotides, the CDR3 is TGTGCCAGCAGTGACCCACAGGGGGTAACGCCTAATGAAAAACTGTTTTTT.

This sequence joins TRBV7-9 and TRBJ2-3; TRBD1 matches 8 bases. Germline-derived CDR1 and CDR2 are SEHNR and FQNEAQ (reference sequence). V trimming: 3 bases; J trimming: 4 bases; junction bases outside the gene matches: 3. This CDR3 has 14 amino acids. CDR3 residues: CASSLTGVPDTQYF. In DNA, the CDR3 is TGTGCCAGCAGCTTGACAGGGGTTCCAGATACGCAGTATTTT.

The chain employs TRBV12-5 and TRBJ2-7; 7 positions agree with TRBD1. The CDR3 length is 16 residues. V lost 4 bases and J lost 2; bases outside the gene matches: 11. Germline V gives CDR1 LGHNT, CDR2 FRNRAP. The CDR3 spells CASGSSRRGLPYEQYF. The CDR3 nucleotides are TGTGCTAGTGGTTCGTCGCGTAGGGGGCTACCCTACGAGCAGTACTTC. The full variable domain, its missing parts supplied by reference TRBV12-5 and TRBJ2-7, is DARVTQTPRHKVTEMGQEVTMRCQPILGHNTVFWYRQTMMQGLELLAYFRNRAPLDDSGMPKDRFSAEMPDATLATLKIQPSEPRDSAVYFCASGSSRRGLPYEQYFGPGTRLTVT.

The V gene is TRBV15, the J gene TRBJ2-2; D uncertain. The V gene's germline CDR1 is LNHNV and CDR2 YYDKDF (reference sequence). The CDR3 runs 15 residues. Trimming cost V 4 bases and J 2 bases, with 11 bases left between them. The CDR3, as DNA: TGTGCCACCAGCACGGCATTTTTAAACACCGGGGAGCTGTTTTTT. Its translation: CATSTAFLNTGELFF.

The chain combines TRBV29-1 with TRBJ1-2, with no clear D. V was shortened by 4 bases and J by 8 bases, with 26 bases between the two germline ends. CDR3 length equals 16 residues. The V gene's germline CDR1 is SQVTM and CDR2 ANQGSEA. The CDR3 DNA reads TGCAGCGTTGCAAGTGGACGGAGGGAGACGTCTGACGGCTACACCTTC. Encoded protein: CSVASGRRETSDGYTF.

The chain couples TRBV7-9 to TRBJ2-7; 9 bases line up with TRBD1. The CDR3 has 18 residues. The J segment lost 3 bases and the V segment lost 3 bases, leaving 15 bases of the junction unmatched. Germline CDR1 SEHNR, CDR2 FQNEAQ (reference sequence). The CDR3 sequence: CASSFKRIGGQGSYEQYF. CDR3 sequence (DNA): TGTGCCAGCAGCTTTAAAAGGATTGGGGGACAGGGAAGCTACGAGCAGTACTTC.

A few counts support this clone. This rearrangement joins TRBV29-1 to TRBJ1-2; possibly TRBD1 for D (5 bases). The germline V and J ends were trimmed by 3 bases and 2 bases, with 16 bases remaining between them. Germline assignment: CDR1 SQVTM and CDR2 ANQGSEA. The CDR3 totals 15 residues. CDR3 sequence: CSVDETREGNYGYTF. CDR3 nucleotides: TGCAGCGTTGACGAAACCAGGGAGGGGAACTATGGCTACACCTTC.

This sequence joins TRBV21-1 and TRBJ2-2; the DNA was not used to check the table's D call, TRBD1. TRBV21-1 counts as a pseudogene. This CDR3 is 18 amino acids long. This CDR3 reads CASTFLGTGGAFTGELFF. The DNA of the CDR3 is TGTGCCAGCACTTTCCTCGGGACAGGGGGCGCATTTACCGGGGAGCTGTTTTTT.

The chain combines TRBV27 with TRBJ1-5; weak D call: TRBD1 (5 bases). Germline V CDR1 and CDR2: MNHEY, SMNVEV (reference sequence). The V and J ends lost 5 bases and 6 bases respectively, with 17 bases between them. The CDR3 has 15 residues. CDR3 nucleotides: TGTGCCAGCAGTCCCAACCCCGGGGGACGTCAGCCCCAGCATTTT. Translation gives CASSPNPGGRQPQHF.

The V call is TRBV14, the J call TRBJ1-2, with 7 bases lining up with TRBD1. The length of the CDR3 is 15 residues. The germline V gene has CDR1 SGHDN and CDR2 FVKESK. V lost 0 bases, J lost 7 bases, and 8 bases stayed unmatched. The CDR3 coding sequence is TGTGCCAGCAGCCAAGATCTGACAGGGAGAGGTGGCTACACCTTC. Translation: CASSQDLTGRGGYTF.

V usage is TRBV30 and J usage is TRBJ1-3; perhaps TRBD1 as D (5 bases). The V gene lost 4 bases and the J gene lost 2 bases, with 9 bases spanning the gap. The germline gives CDR1 GTSNPN, CDR2 SVGIG (reference sequence). CDR3 length: 13 residues. The CDR3 reads CAWTGTPGNTIYF. CDR3 DNA sequence: TGTGCCTGGACGGGGACCCCTGGAAACACCATATATTTT.

V and J are TRBV7-9 and TRBJ1-2; the D is unclear. CDR3 length: 14 residues. Germline V gene sequence: CDR1 SEHNR, CDR2 FQNEAQ (reference sequence). Trimming cost V 1 base and J 4 bases, with 10 bases left between them. CDR3 in DNA: TGTGCCAGCAGCTTAGAGGCGTCAGTCTATGGCTACACCTTC. Its translation: CASSLEASVYGYTF.

This chain joins TRBV4-1 and TRBJ1-3; TRBD1 is a possible D gene (6 bases). The V end was cut by 1 base, the J end by 4 bases, with 23 bases between. There are 19 residues in the CDR3. CDR1 is MGHRA, CDR2 YSYEKL, per germline. The CDR3 DNA reads as TGCGCCAGCAGCCAAGTCCATGGGGGGCCCTCACCCTGGGGAAACACCATATATTTT. Its translation: CASSQVHGGPSPWGNTIYF.

The genes are TRBV4-2 and TRBJ1-1, with 9 bases that match TRBD1. Trimming removed 5 bases from V and 1 base from J; junction bases left unmatched: 2. CDR1 is LGHNA and CDR2 is YNFKEQ in the germline V gene. The CDR3 runs 14 residues. CDR3 bases: TGTGCCAGCAGCGGGACAGGGAAGAACACTGAAGCTTTCTTT. Translated: CASSGTGKNTEAFF.